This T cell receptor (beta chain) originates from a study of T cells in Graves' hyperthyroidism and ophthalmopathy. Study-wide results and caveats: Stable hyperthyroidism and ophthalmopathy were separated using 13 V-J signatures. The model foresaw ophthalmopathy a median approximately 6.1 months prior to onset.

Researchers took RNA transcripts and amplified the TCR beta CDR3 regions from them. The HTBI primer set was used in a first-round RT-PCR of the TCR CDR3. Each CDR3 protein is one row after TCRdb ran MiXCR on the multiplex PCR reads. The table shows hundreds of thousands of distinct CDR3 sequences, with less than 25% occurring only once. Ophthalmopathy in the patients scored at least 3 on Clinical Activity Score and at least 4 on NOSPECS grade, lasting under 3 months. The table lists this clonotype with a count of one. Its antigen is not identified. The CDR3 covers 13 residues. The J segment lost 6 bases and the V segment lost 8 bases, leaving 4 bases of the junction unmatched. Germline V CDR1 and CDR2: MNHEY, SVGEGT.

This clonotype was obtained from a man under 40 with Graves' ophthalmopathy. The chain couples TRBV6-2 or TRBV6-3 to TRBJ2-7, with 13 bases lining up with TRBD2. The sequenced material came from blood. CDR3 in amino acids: CASVTSGRSEQYF. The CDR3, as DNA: TGTGCCAGCGTGACTAGCGGGAGGTCCGAGCAGTACTTC.